This T cell receptor beta chain came from a study of blood T cell repertoires in COVID-19. The CDR3 contains 15 residues. CDR1 SGHVS and CDR2 FQNEAQ come from the germline V gene. V shed 1 base, J shed 8 bases, and the junction held 5 bases outside the gene matches. Profiled with immunoSEQ multiplex PCR; TCRdb holds only in-frame clones, not every one. The repertoire has tens of thousands of clones, about 90% of them found once; the top ten carry roughly 0.47%. The sequencing input was peripheral blood. The J gene is TRBJ1-4, the V gene TRBV7-8; 9 bases match TRBD1. The sequence derives from a man over 45 with COVID-19, enrolled during active disease. The CDR3 reads CASSLVGTGREKLFF. For the CDR3, the DNA is TGTGCCAGCAGCTTAGTGGGGACAGGGAGAGAAAAACTGTTTTTT.